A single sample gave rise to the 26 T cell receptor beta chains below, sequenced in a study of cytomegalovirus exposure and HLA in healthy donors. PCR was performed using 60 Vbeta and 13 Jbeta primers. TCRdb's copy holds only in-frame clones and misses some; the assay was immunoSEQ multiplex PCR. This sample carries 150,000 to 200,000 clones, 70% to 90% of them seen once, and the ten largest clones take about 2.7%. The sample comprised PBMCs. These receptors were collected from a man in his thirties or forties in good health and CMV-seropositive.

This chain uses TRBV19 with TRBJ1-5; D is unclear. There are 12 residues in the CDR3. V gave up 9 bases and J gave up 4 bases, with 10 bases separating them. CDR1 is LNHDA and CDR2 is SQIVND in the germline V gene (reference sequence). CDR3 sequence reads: CASIGGNQPQHF. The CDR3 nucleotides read TGTGCCAGCATAGGAGGTAATCAGCCCCAGCATTTT.

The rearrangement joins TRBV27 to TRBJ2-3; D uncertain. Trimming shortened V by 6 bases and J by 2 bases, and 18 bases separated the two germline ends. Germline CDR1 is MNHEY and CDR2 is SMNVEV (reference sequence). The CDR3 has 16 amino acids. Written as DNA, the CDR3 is TGTGCCAGCAGGTTCGCCGTGGGCGCCACCACAGATACGCAGTATTTT. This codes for CASRFAVGATTDTQYF.

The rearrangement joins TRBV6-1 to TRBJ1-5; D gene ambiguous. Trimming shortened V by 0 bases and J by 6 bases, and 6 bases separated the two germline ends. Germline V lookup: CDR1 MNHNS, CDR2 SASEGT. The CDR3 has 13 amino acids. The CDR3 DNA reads TGTGCCAGCAGTGAAGCGCCGGGTCAGCCCCAGCATTTT. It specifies CASSEAPGQPQHF.

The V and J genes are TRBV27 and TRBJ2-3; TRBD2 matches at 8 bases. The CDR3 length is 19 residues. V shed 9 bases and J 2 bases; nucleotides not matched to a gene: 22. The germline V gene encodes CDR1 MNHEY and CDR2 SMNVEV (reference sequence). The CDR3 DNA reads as TGTGCCAGTAACAGAGGAGCGGGAGACCCTTTGACTCTCACAGATACGCAGTATTTT. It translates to CASNRGAGDPLTLTDTQYF.

CDR3 loop: CASNEGDYTEAFF. For the CDR3, the DNA is TGTGCCAGTAATGAGGGAGATTACACTGAAGCTTTCTTT. The rearrangement uses TRBV19 and TRBJ1-1; D ambiguous. V was trimmed by 7 bases and J by 3 bases, leaving 12 bases between them. The CDR3 has 13 amino acids. Germline V gives CDR1 LNHDA, CDR2 SQIVND (reference sequence).

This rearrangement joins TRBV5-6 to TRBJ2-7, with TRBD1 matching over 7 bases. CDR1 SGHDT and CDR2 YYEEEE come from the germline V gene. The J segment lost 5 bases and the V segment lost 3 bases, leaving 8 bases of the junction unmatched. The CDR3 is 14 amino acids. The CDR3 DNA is TGTGCCAGCAGCTCGTACAACAGGGGCCACGAGCAGTACGTC. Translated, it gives CASSSYNRGHEQYV.

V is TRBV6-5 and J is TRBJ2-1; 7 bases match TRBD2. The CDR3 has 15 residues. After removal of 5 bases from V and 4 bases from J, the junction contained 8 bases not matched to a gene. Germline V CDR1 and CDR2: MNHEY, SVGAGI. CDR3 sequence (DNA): TGTGCCAGCAGTGGGAGGACTAGATATTACAATGAGCAGTTCTTC. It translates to CASSGRTRYYNEQFF.

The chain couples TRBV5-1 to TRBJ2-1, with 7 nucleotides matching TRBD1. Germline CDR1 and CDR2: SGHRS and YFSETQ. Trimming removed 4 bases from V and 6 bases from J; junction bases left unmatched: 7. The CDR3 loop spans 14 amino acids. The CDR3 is CASSPGTAPNEQFF. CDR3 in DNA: TGCGCCAGCAGCCCCGGGACAGCTCCCAATGAGCAGTTCTTC.

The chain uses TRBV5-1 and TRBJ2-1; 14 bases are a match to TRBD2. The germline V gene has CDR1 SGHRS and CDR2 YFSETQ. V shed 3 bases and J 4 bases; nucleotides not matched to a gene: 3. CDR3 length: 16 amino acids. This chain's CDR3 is CASSSRTSGRYNEQFF. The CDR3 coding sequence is TGCGCCAGCAGCTCCAGGACTAGCGGGAGGTACAATGAGCAGTTCTTC.

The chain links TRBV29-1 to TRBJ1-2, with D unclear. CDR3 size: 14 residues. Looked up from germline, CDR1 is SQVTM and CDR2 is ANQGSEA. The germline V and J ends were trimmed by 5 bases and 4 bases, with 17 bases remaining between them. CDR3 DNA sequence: TGCAGCGTTAGGTCGACCCCAGAGGGCTATGGCTACACCTTC. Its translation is CSVRSTPEGYGYTF.

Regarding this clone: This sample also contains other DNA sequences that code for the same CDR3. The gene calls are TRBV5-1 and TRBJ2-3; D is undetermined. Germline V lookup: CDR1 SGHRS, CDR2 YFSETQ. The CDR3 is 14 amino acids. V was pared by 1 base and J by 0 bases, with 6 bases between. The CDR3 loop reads CASSLFLSTDTQYF. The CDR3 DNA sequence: TGCGCCAGCAGCTTGTTCCTTAGCACAGATACGCAGTATTTT.

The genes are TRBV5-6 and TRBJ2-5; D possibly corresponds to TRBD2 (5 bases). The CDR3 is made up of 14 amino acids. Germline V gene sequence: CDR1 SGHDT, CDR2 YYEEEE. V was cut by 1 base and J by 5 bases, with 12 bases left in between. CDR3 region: CASSLRGIEETQYF. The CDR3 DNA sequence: TGTGCCAGCAGCTTGCGGGGAATTGAGGAGACCCAGTACTTC.

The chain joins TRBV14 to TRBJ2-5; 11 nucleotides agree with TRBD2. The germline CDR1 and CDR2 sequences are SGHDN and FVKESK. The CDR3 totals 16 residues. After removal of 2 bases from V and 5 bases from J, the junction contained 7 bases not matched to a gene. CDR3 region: CASSQLAGGEVETQYF. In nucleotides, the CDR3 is TGTGCCAGCAGCCAACTAGCGGGAGGTGAAGTGGAGACCCAGTACTTC.

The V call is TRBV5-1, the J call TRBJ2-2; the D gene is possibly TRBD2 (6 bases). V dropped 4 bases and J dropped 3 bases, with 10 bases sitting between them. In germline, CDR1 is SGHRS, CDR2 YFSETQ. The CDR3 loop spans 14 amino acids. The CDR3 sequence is CASSLRGDTGELFF. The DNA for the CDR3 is TGCGCCAGCAGCCTCCGCGGGGACACCGGGGAGCTGTTTTTT.

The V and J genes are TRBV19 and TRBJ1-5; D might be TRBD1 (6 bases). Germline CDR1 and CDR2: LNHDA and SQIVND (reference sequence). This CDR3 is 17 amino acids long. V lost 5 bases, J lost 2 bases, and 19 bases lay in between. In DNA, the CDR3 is TGTGCCAGTAGTCTCAGGACAGATTGGAGCGGCAATCAGCCCCAGCATTTT. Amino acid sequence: CASSLRTDWSGNQPQHF.

CDR3 sequence (DNA): TGTGCCAGCAGTGAGGGCGGGAGAACTGAAGCTTTCTTT. Translated, it gives CASSEGGRTEAFF. The chain couples TRBV25-1 to TRBJ1-1; D remains unclear. Germline CDR1 reads MGHDK; CDR2 reads SYGVNS. The V end was cut by 3 bases, the J end by 5 bases, with 10 bases between. CDR3 size: 13 residues.

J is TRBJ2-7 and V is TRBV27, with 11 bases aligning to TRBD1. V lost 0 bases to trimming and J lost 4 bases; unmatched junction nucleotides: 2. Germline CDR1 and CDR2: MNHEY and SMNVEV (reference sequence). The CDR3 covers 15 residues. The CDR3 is CASSLSGTGGYEQYF. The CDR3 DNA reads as TGTGCCAGCAGTTTATCCGGGACAGGGGGGTACGAGCAGTACTTC.

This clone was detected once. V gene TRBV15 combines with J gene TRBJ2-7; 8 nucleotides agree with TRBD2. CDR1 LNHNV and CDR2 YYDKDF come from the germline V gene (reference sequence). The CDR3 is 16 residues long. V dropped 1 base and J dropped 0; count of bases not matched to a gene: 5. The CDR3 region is CATSRVRSGSSYEQYF. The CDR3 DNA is TGTGCCACCAGCAGAGTTAGGAGCGGGAGCTCCTACGAGCAGTACTTC.

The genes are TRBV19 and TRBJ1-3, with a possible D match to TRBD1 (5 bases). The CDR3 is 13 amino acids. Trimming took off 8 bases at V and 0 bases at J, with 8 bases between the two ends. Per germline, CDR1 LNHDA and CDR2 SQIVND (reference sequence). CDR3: CASATDSGNTIYF. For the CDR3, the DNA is TGTGCCAGTGCGACAGACTCTGGAAACACCATATATTTT.

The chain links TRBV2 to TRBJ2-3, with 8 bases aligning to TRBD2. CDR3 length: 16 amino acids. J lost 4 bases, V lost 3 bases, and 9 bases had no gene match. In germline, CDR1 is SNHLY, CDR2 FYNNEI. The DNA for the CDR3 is TGTGCCAGCAGTGACAGTCGGGGACTAGGGGCAGATACGCAGTATTTT. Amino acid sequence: CASSDSRGLGADTQYF. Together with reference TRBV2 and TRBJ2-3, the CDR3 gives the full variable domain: EPEVTQTPSHQVTQMGQEVILRCVPISNHLYFYWYRQILGQKVEFLVSFYNNEISEKSEIFDDQFSVERPDGSNFTLKIRSTKLEDSAMYFCASSDSRGLGADTQYFGPGTRLTVL.

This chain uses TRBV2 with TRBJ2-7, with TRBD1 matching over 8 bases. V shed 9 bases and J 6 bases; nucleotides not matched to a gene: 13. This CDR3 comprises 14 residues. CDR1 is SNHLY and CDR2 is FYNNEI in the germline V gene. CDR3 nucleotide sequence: TGTGCCAGTTCTTCAGGGGGCGCATTGGGCGAGCAGTACGTC. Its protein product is CASSSGGALGEQYV.

The CDR3 DNA reads TGTGCCAGCAGCTTAGCCAGGCACACCGGGGAGCTGTTTTTT. Amino acids: CASSLARHTGELFF. The chain couples TRBV7-9 to TRBJ2-2; D is undetermined. The CDR3 has 14 residues. Between the trimmed V and J ends, which lost 0 bases and 3 bases, there was a span of 5 bases. Germline CDR1 SEHNR, CDR2 FQNEAQ (reference sequence).

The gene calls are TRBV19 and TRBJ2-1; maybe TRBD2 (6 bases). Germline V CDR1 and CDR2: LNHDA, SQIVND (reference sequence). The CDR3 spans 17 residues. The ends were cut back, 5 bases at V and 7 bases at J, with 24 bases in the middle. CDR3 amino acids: CASSPTRSGPKGNEQFF. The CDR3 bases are TGTGCCAGTAGTCCGACCCGTAGCGGCCCAAAGGGGAATGAGCAGTTCTTC.

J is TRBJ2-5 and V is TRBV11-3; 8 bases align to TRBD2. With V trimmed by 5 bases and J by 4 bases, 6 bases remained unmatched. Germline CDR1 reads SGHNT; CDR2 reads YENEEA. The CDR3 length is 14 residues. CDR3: CASSLRLARETQYF. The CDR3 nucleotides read TGTGCCAGCAGCCTCCGACTAGCGAGAGAGACCCAGTACTTC.

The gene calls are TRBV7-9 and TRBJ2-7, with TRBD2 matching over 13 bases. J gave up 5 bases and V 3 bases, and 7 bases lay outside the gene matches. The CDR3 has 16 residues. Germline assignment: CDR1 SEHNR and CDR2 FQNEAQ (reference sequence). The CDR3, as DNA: TGTGCCAGCAGCTTCCCTGAGGGACTAGCGGGGCACGAGCAGTACTTC. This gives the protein CASSFPEGLAGHEQYF.

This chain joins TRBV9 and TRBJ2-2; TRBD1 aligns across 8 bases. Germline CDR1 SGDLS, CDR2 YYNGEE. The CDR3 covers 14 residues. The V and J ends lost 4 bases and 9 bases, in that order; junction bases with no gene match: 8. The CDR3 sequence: CASSPRTGSRELFF. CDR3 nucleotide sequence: TGTGCCAGCAGCCCCAGGACAGGGTCTCGGGAGCTGTTTTTT.